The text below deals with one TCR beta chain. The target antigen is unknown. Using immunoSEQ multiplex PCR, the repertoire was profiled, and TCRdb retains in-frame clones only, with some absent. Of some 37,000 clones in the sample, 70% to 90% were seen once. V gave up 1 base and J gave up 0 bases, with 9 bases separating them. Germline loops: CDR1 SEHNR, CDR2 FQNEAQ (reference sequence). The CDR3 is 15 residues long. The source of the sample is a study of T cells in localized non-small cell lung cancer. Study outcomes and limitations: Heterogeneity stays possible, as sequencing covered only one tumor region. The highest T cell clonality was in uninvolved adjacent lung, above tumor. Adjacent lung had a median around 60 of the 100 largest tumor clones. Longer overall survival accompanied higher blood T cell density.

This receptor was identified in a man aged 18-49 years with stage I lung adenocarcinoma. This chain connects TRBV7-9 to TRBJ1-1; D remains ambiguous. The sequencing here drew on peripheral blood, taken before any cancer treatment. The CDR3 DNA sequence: TGTGCCAGCAGCTTAGTCCTGGGTTTGAACACTGAAGCTTTCTTT. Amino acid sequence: CASSLVLGLNTEAFF. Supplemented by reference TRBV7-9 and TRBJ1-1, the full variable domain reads DTGVSQNPRHKITKRGQNVTFRCDPISEHNRLYWYRQTLGQGPEFLTYFQNEAQLEKSRLLSDRFSAERPKGSFSTLEIQRTEQGDSAMYLCASSLVLGLNTEAFFGQGTRLTVV.